Described below is a single T cell receptor (beta chain) sequence and its context. This CDR3 contains 14 residues. CDR1 is MNHEY and CDR2 is SVGEGT in the germline V gene. V trimming: 4 bases; J trimming: 6 bases; junction bases outside the gene matches: 5. TCRdb keeps only in-frame clones here, not all; method: immunoSEQ multiplex PCR. This sample has 150,000 to 200,000 clones, with 80% to 90% found just once. This sample is part of a study of blood T cell repertoires in COVID-19. The sequenced sample was peripheral blood. V usage is TRBV6-2 or TRBV6-3 and J usage is TRBJ2-3, with TRBD2 identical over 9 bases. The sequence came from a man aged 50-60 years with active or convalescent COVID-19. CDR3 coding DNA: TGTGCCAGCAGTTGGCGGGGGGGGCCGGATACGCAGTATTTT. This gives the protein CASSWRGGPDTQYF.